This entry concerns a single TCR beta chain. These data originate in a study of T-cell reconstitution after alpha-beta-depleted transplantation in children. Germline V gene sequence: CDR1 SGHRS, CDR2 YFSETQ. V was pared by 7 bases and J by 7 bases, with 15 bases between. CDR3 size: 13 residues. Unique molecular identifiers tagged the TCRbeta library. In TCRdb, the PCR reads were re-called with MiXCR into one record per CDR3 protein. The repertoire consists of under 450,000 distinct CDR3 sequences, with about 14% occurring once and the leading ten covering 3.5% to 4.5%. This sequence joins TRBV5-1 and TRBJ2-1, with D perhaps matching TRBD2 (5 bases). This receptor was identified in a human donor who donated a stem cell graft to a child with Fanconi anemia. The sample consisted of PBMCs, taken from the stem cell graft. The CDR3 region has the DNA TGCGCCAGCGCCGCGGAGGCGTTAAATGAGCAGTTCTTC. Protein product: CASAAEALNEQFF.